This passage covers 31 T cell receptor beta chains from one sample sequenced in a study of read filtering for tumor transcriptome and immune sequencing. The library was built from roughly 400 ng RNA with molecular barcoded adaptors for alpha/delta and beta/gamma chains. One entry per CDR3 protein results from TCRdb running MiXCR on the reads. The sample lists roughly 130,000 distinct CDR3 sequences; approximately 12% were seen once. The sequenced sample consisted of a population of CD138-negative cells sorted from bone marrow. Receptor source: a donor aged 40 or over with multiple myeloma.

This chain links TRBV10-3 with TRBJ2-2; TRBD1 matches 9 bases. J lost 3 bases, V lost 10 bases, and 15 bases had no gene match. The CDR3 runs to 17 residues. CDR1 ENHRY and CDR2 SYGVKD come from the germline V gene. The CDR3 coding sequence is TGTGCCACCTCCTCGGGACAGGGCTCCGTCGACACCGGGGAGCTGTTTTTT. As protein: CATSSGQGSVDTGELFF.

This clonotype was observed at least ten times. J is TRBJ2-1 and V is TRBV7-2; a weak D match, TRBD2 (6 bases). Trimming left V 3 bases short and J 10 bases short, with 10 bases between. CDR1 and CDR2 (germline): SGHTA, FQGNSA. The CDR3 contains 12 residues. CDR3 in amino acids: CASSLTSLEQFF. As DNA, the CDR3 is TGTGCCAGCAGCTTGACTAGTTTGGAGCAGTTCTTC.

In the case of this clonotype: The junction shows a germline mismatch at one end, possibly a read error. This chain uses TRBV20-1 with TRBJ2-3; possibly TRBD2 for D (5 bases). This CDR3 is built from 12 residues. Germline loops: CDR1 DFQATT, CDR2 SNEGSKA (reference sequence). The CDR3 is CSARGSADTQYF. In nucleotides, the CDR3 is TGCAGTGCCAGAGGGAGCGCAGATACGCAGTATTTT.

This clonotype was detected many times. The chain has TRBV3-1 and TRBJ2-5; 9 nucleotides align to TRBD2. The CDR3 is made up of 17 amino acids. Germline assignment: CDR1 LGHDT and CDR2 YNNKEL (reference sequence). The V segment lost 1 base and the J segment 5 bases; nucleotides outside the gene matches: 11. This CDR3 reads CASSQGWSSGGSETQYF. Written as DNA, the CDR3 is TGTGCCAGCAGCCAAGGATGGAGTAGCGGGGGCTCGGAGACCCAGTACTTC.

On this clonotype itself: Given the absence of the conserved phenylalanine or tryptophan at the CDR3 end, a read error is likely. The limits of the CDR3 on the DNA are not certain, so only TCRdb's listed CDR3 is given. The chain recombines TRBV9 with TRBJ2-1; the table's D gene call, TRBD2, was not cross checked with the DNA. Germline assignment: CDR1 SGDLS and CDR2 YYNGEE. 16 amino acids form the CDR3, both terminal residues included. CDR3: CTSSVGGRGPYNEQIS.

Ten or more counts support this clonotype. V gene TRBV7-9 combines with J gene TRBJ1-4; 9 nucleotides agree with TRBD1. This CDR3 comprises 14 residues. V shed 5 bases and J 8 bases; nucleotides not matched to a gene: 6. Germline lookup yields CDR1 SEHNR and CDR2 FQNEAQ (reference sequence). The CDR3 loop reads CASSGDRVVEKLFF. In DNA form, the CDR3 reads TGTGCCAGCAGCGGGGACAGGGTTGTAGAAAAACTGTTTTTT.

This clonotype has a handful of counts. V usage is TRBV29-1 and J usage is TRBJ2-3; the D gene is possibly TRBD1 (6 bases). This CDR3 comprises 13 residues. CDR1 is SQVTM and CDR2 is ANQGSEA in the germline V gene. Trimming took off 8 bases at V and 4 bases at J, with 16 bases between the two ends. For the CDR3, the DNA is TGCAGCTCGAGCAGGGGAGAAGCAGATACGCAGTATTTT. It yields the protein CSSSRGEADTQYF.

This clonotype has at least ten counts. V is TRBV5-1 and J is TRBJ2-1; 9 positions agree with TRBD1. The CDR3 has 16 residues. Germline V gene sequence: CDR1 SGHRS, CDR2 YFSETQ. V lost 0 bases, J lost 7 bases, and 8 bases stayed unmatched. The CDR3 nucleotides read TGCGCCAGCAGCTTGGCGCCGGGACAGGGTTGGAATGAGCAGTTCTTC. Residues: CASSLAPGQGWNEQFF.

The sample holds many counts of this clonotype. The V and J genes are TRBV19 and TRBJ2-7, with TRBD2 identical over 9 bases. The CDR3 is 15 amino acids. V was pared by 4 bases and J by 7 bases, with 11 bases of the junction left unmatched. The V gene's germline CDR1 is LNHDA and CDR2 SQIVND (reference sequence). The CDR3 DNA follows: TGTGCCAGTAGTACACGTAATAGCGGGAGAATGGAGCAGTACTTC. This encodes CASSTRNSGRMEQYF.

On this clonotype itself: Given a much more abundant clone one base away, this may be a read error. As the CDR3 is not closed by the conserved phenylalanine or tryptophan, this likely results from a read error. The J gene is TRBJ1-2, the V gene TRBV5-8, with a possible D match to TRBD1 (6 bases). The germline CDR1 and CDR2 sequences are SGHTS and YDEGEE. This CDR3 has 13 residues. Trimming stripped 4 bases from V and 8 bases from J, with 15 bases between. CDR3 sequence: CASSPGTRRGYTL. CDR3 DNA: TGTGCCAGCAGCCCTGGGACACGGCGAGGCTACACCCTC.

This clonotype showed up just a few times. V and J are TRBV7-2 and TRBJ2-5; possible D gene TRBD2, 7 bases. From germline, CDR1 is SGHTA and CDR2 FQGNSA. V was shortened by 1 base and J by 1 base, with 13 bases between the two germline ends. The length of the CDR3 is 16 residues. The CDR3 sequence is CASSLGSGEGQETQYF. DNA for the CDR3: TGTGCCAGCAGCTTAGGGTCAGGGGAGGGCCAAGAGACCCAGTACTTC.

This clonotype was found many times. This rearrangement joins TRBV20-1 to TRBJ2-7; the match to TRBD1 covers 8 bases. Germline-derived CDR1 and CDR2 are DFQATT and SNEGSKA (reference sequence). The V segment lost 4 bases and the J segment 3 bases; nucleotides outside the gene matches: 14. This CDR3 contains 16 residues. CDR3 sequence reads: CSANYGQGVRIYEQYF. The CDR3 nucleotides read TGCAGTGCTAATTACGGACAGGGTGTGAGGATCTACGAGCAGTACTTC.

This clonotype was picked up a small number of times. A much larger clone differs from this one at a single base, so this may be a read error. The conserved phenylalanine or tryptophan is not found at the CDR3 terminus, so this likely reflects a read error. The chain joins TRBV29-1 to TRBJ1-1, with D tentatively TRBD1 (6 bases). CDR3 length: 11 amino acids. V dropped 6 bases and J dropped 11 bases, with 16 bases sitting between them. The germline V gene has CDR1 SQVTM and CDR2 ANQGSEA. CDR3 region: CSVRGNGEAFL. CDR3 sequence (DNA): TGCAGCGTGAGGGGGAACGGTGAGGCTTTCCTT.

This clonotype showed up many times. The CDR3 DNA follows: TGTGCCAGCAGTGGACGGACAGGGAACACTGAAGCTTTCTTT. The encoded protein is CASSGRTGNTEAFF. The chain uses TRBV25-1 and TRBJ1-1; the match to TRBD1 covers 7 bases. CDR1 is MGHDK and CDR2 is SYGVNS in the germline V gene. J gave up 1 base and V 4 bases, and 3 bases lay outside the gene matches. CDR3 length equals 14 residues.

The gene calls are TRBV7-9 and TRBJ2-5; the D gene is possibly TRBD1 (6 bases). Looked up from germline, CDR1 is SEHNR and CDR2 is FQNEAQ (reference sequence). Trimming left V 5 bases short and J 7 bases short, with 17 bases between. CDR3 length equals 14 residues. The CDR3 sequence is CASSLRQEPGTQYF. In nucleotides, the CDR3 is TGTGCCAGCAGCCTACGACAGGAGCCGGGGACCCAGTACTTC.

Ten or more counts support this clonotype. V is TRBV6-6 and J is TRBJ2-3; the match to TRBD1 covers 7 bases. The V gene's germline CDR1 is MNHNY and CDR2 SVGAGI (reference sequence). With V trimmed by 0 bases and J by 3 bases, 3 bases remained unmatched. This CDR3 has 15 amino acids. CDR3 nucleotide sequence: TGTGCCAGCAGTTACTCGGTCAGGGGGACAGATACGCAGTATTTT. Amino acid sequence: CASSYSVRGTDTQYF.

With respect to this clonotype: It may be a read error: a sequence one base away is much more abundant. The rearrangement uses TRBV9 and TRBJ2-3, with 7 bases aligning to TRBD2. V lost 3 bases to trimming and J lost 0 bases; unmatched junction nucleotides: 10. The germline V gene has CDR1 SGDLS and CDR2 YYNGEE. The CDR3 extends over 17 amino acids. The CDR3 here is CASSATSSGSSTDTQYF. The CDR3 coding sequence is TGTGCCAGCAGCGCGACCTCTAGCGGTTCTAGCACAGATACGCAGTATTTT. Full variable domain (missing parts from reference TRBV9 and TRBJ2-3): DSGVTQTPKHLITATGQRVTLRCSPRSGDLSVYWYQQSLDQGLQFLIQYYNGEERAKGNILERFSAQQFPDLHSELNLSSLELGDSALYFCASSATSSGSSTDTQYFGPGTRLTVL.

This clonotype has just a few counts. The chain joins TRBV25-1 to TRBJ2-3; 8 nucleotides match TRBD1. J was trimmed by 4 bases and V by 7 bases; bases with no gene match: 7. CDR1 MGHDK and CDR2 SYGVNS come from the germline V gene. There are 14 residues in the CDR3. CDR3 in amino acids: CASTPGGASDTQYF. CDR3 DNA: TGTGCCAGCACCCCAGGGGGCGCCTCAGATACGCAGTATTTT.

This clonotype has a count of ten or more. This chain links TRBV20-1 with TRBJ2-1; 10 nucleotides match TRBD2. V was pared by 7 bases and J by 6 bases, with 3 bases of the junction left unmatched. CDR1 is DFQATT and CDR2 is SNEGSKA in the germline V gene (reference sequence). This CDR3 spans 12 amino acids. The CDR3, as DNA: TGCAGTGGACTAGCGGGTTTCAATGAGCAGTTCTTC. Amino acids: CSGLAGFNEQFF.

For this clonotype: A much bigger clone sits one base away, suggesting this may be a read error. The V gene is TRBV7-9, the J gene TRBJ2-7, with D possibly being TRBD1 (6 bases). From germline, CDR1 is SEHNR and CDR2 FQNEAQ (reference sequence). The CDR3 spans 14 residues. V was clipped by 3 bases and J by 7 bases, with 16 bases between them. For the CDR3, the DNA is TGTGCCAGCAGCTTCCAAACGGGACACGAAGAGCAGTACTTC. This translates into CASSFQTGHEEQYF.

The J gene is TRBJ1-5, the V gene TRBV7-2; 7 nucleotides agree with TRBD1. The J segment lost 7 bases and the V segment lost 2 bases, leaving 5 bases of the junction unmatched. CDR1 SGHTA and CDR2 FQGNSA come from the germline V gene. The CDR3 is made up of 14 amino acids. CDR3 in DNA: TGTGCCAGCAGCTTAACAGGGGTCGGGCAGCCCCAGCATTTT. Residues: CASSLTGVGQPQHF.

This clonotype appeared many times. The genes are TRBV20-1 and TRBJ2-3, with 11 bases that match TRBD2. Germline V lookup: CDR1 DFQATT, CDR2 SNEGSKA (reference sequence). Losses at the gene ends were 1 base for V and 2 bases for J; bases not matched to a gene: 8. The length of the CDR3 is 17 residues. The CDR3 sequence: CSARVAGGFPYTDTQYF. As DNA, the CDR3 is TGCAGTGCTAGAGTAGCGGGGGGGTTCCCGTACACAGATACGCAGTATTTT.

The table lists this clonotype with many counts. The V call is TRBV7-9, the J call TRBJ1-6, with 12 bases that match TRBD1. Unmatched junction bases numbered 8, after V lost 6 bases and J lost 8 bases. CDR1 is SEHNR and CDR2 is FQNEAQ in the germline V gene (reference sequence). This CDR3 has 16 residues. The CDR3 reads CASRSTGTGGHSPLHF. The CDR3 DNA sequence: TGTGCCAGCAGGTCAACCGGGACAGGGGGCCATTCACCCCTCCACTTT.

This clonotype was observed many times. The CDR3 region is CASSPPDRVNEQFF. CDR3 DNA: TGCGCCAGCAGCCCCCCCGACAGGGTCAATGAGCAGTTCTTC. V usage is TRBV5-1 and J usage is TRBJ2-1; TRBD1 agrees at 7 bases. The CDR3 contains 14 residues. Germline CDR1 SGHRS, CDR2 YFSETQ. J was trimmed by 6 bases and V by 4 bases; bases with no gene match: 7. Full variable domain (outside the CDR3, taken from reference TRBV5-1 and TRBJ2-1): KAGVTQTPRYLIKTRGQQVTLSCSPISGHRSVSWYQQTPGQGLQFLFEYFSETQRNKGNFPGRFSGRQFSNSRSEMNVSTLELGDSALYLCASSPPDRVNEQFFGPGTRLTVL.

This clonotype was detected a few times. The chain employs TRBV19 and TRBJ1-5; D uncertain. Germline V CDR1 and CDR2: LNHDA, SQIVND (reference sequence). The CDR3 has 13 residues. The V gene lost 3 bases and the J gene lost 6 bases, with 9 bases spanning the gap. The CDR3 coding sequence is TGTGCCAGTAGTATCGGGGTAGGTCAGCCCCAGCATTTT. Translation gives CASSIGVGQPQHF.

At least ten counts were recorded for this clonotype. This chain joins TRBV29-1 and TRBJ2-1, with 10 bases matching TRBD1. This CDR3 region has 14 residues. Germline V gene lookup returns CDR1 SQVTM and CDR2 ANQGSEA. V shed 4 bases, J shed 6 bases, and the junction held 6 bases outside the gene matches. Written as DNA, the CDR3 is TGCAGCGTTGGGCGGACAGGGGGAATCAATGAGCAGTTCTTC. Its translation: CSVGRTGGINEQFF.

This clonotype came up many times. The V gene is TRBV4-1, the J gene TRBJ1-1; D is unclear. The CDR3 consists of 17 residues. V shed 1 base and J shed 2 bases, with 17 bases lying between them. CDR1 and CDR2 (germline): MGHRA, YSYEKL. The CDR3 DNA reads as TGCGCCAGCAGCCAAGGATCGTTGCGGGCGGTTAACACTGAAGCTTTCTTT. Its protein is CASSQGSLRAVNTEAFF.

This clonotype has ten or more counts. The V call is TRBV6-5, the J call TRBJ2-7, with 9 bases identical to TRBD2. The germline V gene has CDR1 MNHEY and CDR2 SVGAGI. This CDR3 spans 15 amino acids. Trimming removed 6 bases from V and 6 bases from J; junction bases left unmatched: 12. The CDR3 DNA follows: TGTGCCAGCAGGGATTCCGGGACTAGCCGGGGCGAGCAGTACTTC. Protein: CASRDSGTSRGEQYF.

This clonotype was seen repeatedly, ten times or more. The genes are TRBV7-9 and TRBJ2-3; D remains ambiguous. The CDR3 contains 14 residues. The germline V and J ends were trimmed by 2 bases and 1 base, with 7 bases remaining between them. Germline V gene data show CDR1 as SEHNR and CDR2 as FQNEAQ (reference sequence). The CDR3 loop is CASSLRQGTDTQYF. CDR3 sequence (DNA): TGTGCCAGCAGCTTAAGGCAGGGCACAGATACGCAGTATTTT.

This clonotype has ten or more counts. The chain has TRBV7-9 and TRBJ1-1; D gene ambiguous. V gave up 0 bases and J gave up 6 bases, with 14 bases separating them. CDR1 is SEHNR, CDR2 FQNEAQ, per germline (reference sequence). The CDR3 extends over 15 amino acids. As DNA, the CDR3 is TGTGCCAGCAGCTTAGCATCCGGATTCCTCTCTGAAGCTTTCTTT. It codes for CASSLASGFLSEAFF.

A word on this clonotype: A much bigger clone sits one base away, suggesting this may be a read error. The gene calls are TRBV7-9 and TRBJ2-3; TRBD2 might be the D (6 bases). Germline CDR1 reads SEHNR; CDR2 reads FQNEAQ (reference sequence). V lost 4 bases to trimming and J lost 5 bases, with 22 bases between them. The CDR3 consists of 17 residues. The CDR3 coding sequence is TGTGCCAGCAGCTCAGCACGACGGACCGGAGGGGAAGATACGCAGTATTTT. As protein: CASSSARRTGGEDTQYF.